These T cell receptor beta chains were read from a single sample in a study of shared T cell receptors in the human thymus. Assay: immunoSEQ multiplex PCR; the TCRdb copy retains only in-frame clones and omits some. Here the sample spans hundreds of thousands of clones, over 75% being singletons. These records were also assigned to another study, of human thymus T cells.

The sequenced sample consisted of thymocytes. Receptor source: a boy younger than two with a congenital heart defect. CDR3s include the opening cysteine and the closing phenylalanine or tryptophan. D genes are given only for firm matches. Some rows have no size entry. The others give once, few or many, or a class for an expanded clone.

d_call	v_call	j_call	clone_size	cdr3_nt	cdr3_aa
.	TRBV29-1	TRBJ2-1	.	TGCAGCGTTCGGACAGAAAACAATGAGCAGTTCTTC	CSVRTENNEQFF
.	TRBV27	TRBJ2-1	.	TGTGCCAGCGGGCCCTACAATGAGCAGTTCTTC	CASGPYNEQFF
.	TRBV5-4	TRBJ1-2	once	TGTGCCAGCAGCTTGGAACAAGAGGGTAGTTATGGCTACACCTTC	CASSLEQEGSYGYTF
TRBD2	TRBV28	TRBJ2-1	.	TGTGCCAGCAGGTCCGGGACTAGCGGGGGGAAAAACAATGAGCAGTTCTTC	CASRSGTSGGKNNEQFF
.	TRBV28	TRBJ2-1	.	TGTGCCAGCAGTTTTGGCCAATTGCCCATCTTC	CASSFGQLPIF
TRBD2	TRBV25-1	TRBJ2-2	few	TGTGCCAGCAGTGTCCCTAGCGGGAGTGGCGGGGAGCTGTTTTTT	CASSVPSGSGGELFF
TRBD2	TRBV15	TRBJ2-3	.	TGTGCCACCAGCAGCATCCGGGGGGCAGATACGCAGTATTTT	CATSSIRGADTQYF
.	TRBV28	TRBJ1-2	.	TGTGCCAGCAGGCCACCTACCACAGGGCCCCTGGGGCCTCACTATGGCTACACCTTC	CASRPPTTGPLGPHYGYTF
TRBD2	TRBV7-2	TRBJ2-1	once	TGTGCCAGCAGCTTCGGACGGACTAGCGGGTCCTCCGGGGGTGAGCAGTTCTTC	CASSFGRTSGSSGGEQFF
TRBD2	TRBV19	TRBJ2-1	once	TGTGCCAGTAGAGGCGGGGGAAGCTCCTACAATGAGCAGTTCTTC	CASRGGGSSYNEQFF
TRBD1	TRBV4-3	TRBJ2-1	.	TGCGCCAGCAGCCAACCTACCGGGACAGGGTCCGATGAGCAGTTCTTC	CASSQPTGTGSDEQFF
.	TRBV18	TRBJ2-2	.	TGTGCCAGCTCCCTCAACACCGGGGAGCTGTTTTTT	CASSLNTGELFF
TRBD2	TRBV6-5	TRBJ2-1	once	TGTGCCAGCAGTTACATCACTAGCGGGAGCCATGAGCAGTTCTTC	CASSYITSGSHEQFF
TRBD1	TRBV14	TRBJ2-3	.	TGTGCCAGCAGCCCCGAGGACAGGGAGGTCGCAGATACGCAGTATTTT	CASSPEDREVADTQYF
.	TRBV7-9	TRBJ1-2	.	TGTGCCAGCAGCGAGACAGGCTATGGCTACACCTTC	CASSETGYGYTF
TRBD1	TRBV25-1	TRBJ2-3	.	TGTGCCAGCAGTGACCGGACAGGGACCACAGATACGCAGTATTTT	CASSDRTGTTDTQYF
.	TRBV7-8	TRBJ2-2	.	TGTGCCAGCAGCTTAGTGGGGCGACCAAAGAACACCGGGGAGCTGTTTTTT	CASSLVGRPKNTGELFF
TRBD1	TRBV4-3	TRBJ2-7	once	TGCGCCAGCAGCCAAACCGCGGACAGGGGGCGGTACGAGCAGTACTTC	CASSQTADRGRYEQYF
.	TRBV7-9	TRBJ2-7	.	TGTGCCAGCAGCTTAGCTCCTGGGGGCGCGAAGCAGTACTTC	CASSLAPGGAKQYF
.	TRBV5-1	TRBJ2-3	.	TGCGCCAGCAGCTTGAGTCTGGCGGTCACAGATACGCAGTATTTT	CASSLSLAVTDTQYF
.	TRBV4-3	TRBJ2-1	.	TGCGCCAGCAGCCAAGAGAGACTAGGCCACAATGAGCAGTTCTTC	CASSQERLGHNEQFF
TRBD2	TRBV27	TRBJ2-5	.	TGTGCCAGCAGTTCGAACCTCCTTCTAGCGGGAGAGACCCAGTACTTC	CASSSNLLLAGETQYF
TRBD2	TRBV5-1	TRBJ2-1	.	TGCGCCAGCAGCCGGAAGCGGGAGGGATTTAACAATGAGCAGTTCTTC	CASSRKREGFNNEQFF
TRBD1	TRBV4-3	TRBJ1-4	.	TGCGCCAGCAGCCAACCGGGACAGGTGAATGAAAAACTGTTTTTT	CASSQPGQVNEKLFF
.	TRBV12-5	TRBJ2-7	few	TGTGCTAGTGGTTTGGGAAGAGAGGGTTGGTACGAGCAGTACTTC	CASGLGREGWYEQYF
.	TRBV5-5	TRBJ2-1	.	TGTGCCAGCAGCATGTTCCGGGACACCTACAATGAGCAGTTCTTC	CASSMFRDTYNEQFF
.	TRBV6-1	TRBJ2-1	.	TGTGCCAGCAGCCCCCGAGCGGGCCGGTACAATGAGCAGTTCTTC	CASSPRAGRYNEQFF
.	TRBV5-8	TRBJ2-7	once	TGTGCCAGCAGCTCCTCAGGGGCGCAGGCCTACGAGCAGTACTTC	CASSSSGAQAYEQYF
.	TRBV27	TRBJ1-5	.	TGTGCCAGCAGGGACAGTATCCATCAGCCCCAGCATTTT	CASRDSIHQPQHF
.	TRBV4-3	TRBJ1-3	.	TGCGCCAGCAGACCCCTGGACAACTCTGGAAACACCATATATTTT	CASRPLDNSGNTIYF
TRBD1	TRBV4-1	TRBJ2-7	once	TGCGCCAGCAGCCGGGGGACAGGGGCCTACGAGCAGTACTTC	CASSRGTGAYEQYF
TRBD2	TRBV5-1	TRBJ2-5	.	TGCGCCAGCAGCTTGTTCGGCGGGGGTTCCCAAGAGACCCAGTACTTC	CASSLFGGGSQETQYF
.	TRBV4-1	TRBJ1-4	.	TGCGCCAGCAGCCAAGCGTGTGGGGCGTGTGGTGAAAAACTGTTTTTT	CASSQACGACGEKLFF
.	TRBV10-3	TRBJ1-1	.	TGTGCCATCAGTCCCAAGGCCCGGGACACTGAAGCTTTCTTT	CAISPKARDTEAFF
.	TRBV28	TRBJ2-7	.	TGTGCCAGCAGTTTAAGTGGCTCCCCCTCCGTTTACGAGCAGTACTTC	CASSLSGSPSVYEQYF
TRBD2	TRBV28	TRBJ2-7	.	TGTGCCACCCTACTAGCGGGAGTACCTTACGAGCAGTACTTC	CATLLAGVPYEQYF
TRBD2	TRBV10-3	TRBJ2-5	.	TGTGCCATCAGTGAGTCGAAGCGGGGGCAAGAGACCCAGTACTTC	CAISESKRGQETQYF
TRBD2	TRBV7-2	TRBJ2-7	.	TGTGCCAGCAGCGCCCACCGGGAGGGAAACTACGAGCAGTACTTC	CASSAHREGNYEQYF
.	TRBV9	TRBJ2-7	.	TGTGCCAGCAGCCCCAGGTTGGGCCCGTACGAGCAGTACTTC	CASSPRLGPYEQYF
TRBD1	TRBV2	TRBJ2-2	.	TGTGCCAGCAGTCCGGACAGGGAGTTATGGGTCACCGGGGAGCTGTTTTTT	CASSPDRELWVTGELFF
.	TRBV4-3	TRBJ2-1	.	TGCGCCAGCAGCCCGATTGTTGAGGCGCTCCTTAATGAGCAGTTCTTC	CASSPIVEALLNEQFF
TRBD1	TRBV28	TRBJ1-4	.	TGTGCCAGCAGGGAGGGACAGGGGAATGAAAAACTGTTTTTT	CASREGQGNEKLFF
.	TRBV4-1	TRBJ1-2	.	TGCGCCAGCAGCCAAGTTAAATATCAGGGCTACACCTTC	CASSQVKYQGYTF
TRBD2	TRBV4-1	TRBJ2-5	once	TGCGCCAGCAGCCAAGATTTAGCGGGAGCCCCAGTGGGTGCCCAGTACTTC	CASSQDLAGAPVGAQYF
.	TRBV5-6	TRBJ2-1	few	TGTGCCAGCAGCTGGAGTCGCGCCTACAATGAGCAGTTCTTC	CASSWSRAYNEQFF
TRBD2	TRBV7-2	TRBJ2-2	.	TGTGCCAGCAGCTTGCCAGGCGGGGGCACCGGGGAGCTGTTTTTT	CASSLPGGGTGELFF
.	TRBV7-9	TRBJ1-2	.	TGTGCCAGCAGGGAACTTGCGGGGACGGCCTATGGCTACACCTTC	CASRELAGTAYGYTF
.	TRBV4-3	TRBJ1-1	.	TGCGCCAGCAGCCAAGATTTAAGGGGTAACACTGAAGCTTTCTTT	CASSQDLRGNTEAFF
.	TRBV5-1	TRBJ2-7	.	TGCGCCAGCAGCTTGGAACTCCACAGCTCCTACGAGCAGTACTTC	CASSLELHSSYEQYF
.	TRBV5-1	TRBJ2-2	.	TGCGCCAGCAGCCCGGAGGCGATCCTTCGCACCGGGGAGCTGTTTTTT	CASSPEAILRTGELFF
.	TRBV4-2	TRBJ1-1	.	TGTGCCAGCAGCCAAGATCTTTTTCGAGGGTGCAACGGAACCAACACTGAAGCTTTCTTT	CASSQDLFRGCNGTNTEAFF
TRBD1	TRBV2	TRBJ1-5	once	TGTGCCAGCAATCTAGGACAGGAGGGCAATCAGCCCCAGCATTTT	CASNLGQEGNQPQHF
.	TRBV27	TRBJ2-1	.	TGTGCCAGCAGTCAGGGTACGGGTGATGAGCAGTTCTTC	CASSQGTGDEQFF
TRBD2	TRBV5-5	TRBJ2-7	.	TGTGCCAGCAGTTCAAGACTAGCCCCTGTTCTGGAAGAGCAGTACTTC	CASSSRLAPVLEEQYF
TRBD1	TRBV16	TRBJ2-7	few	TGTGCCAGCAAACCGGGACAGGGTAGTTGTCAGTACTTC	CASKPGQGSCQYF